Following are 6 T cell receptor beta chains from one sample sequenced in a study of T-cell memory formation after mild COVID-19. TCRdb ran MiXCR on the 5' RACE reads and lists one entry per CDR3 protein. The sample includes 250,000 to 300,000 distinct CDR3 sequences, around 16% of them seen just once. The specimen was PBMCs or a T cell subset sorted from them (not recorded which). The receptor source for this set is a man younger than 35 who had mild COVID-19 (a few samples of this study predate the infection). Cell type and time point are not known.

The gene calls are TRBV5-1 and TRBJ1-2; perhaps TRBD1 as D (5 bases). The CDR3 extends over 14 amino acids. Germline loops: CDR1 SGHRS, CDR2 YFSETQ. Trimming left V 3 bases short and J 4 bases short, with 13 bases between. The chain's CDR3 is CASSSGTEFYGYTF. The CDR3 region has the DNA TGCGCCAGCAGCTCCGGGACTGAGTTCTATGGCTACACCTTC. The full variable domain, in which reference TRBV5-1 and TRBJ1-2 provide the parts outside the CDR3, is KAGVTQTPRYLIKTRGQQVTLSCSPISGHRSVSWYQQTPGQGLQFLFEYFSETQRNKGNFPGRFSGRQFSNSRSEMNVSTLELGDSALYLCASSSGTEFYGYTFGSGTRLTVV.

J is TRBJ2-3 and V is TRBV27, with 14 positions matching TRBD2. V dropped 8 bases and J dropped 5; count of bases not matched to a gene: 3. This CDR3 spans 14 amino acids. Germline-derived CDR1 and CDR2 are MNHEY and SMNVEV (reference sequence). This chain's CDR3 is CASAGLAGVDTQYF. CDR3 DNA sequence: TGTGCCAGCGCGGGACTAGCGGGGGTAGATACGCAGTATTTT.

Note on this clonotype: A much more abundant neighbour one base away suggests this may be a read error. The CDR3 DNA is TGTGCCAGCAGCCCCGGGAGGGACAATGAGCAGTTCTTC. Its translation: CASSPGRDNEQFF. V and J are TRBV7-2 and TRBJ2-1, with TRBD2 identical over 8 bases. The CDR3 contains 13 residues. V lost 5 bases to trimming and J lost 5 bases; unmatched junction nucleotides: 2. Looked up from germline, CDR1 is SGHTA and CDR2 is FQGNSA. The variable domain in full, with the rest retrieved from reference TRBV7-2 and TRBJ2-1, is GAGVSQSPSNKVTEKGKDVELRCDPISGHTALYWYRQSLGQGLEFLIYFQGNSAPDKSGLPSDRFSAERTGGSVSTLTIQRTQQEDSAVYLCASSPGRDNEQFFGPGTRLTVL.

This clonotype was detected only a few times. V is TRBV2 and J is TRBJ2-4; D gene uncertain. The ends were cut back, 3 bases at V and 0 bases at J, with 6 bases in the middle. This CDR3 comprises 14 residues. CDR1 and CDR2 (germline): SNHLY, FYNNEI. The CDR3 reads CASSDWAAKNIQYF. The CDR3 DNA reads TGTGCCAGCAGTGACTGGGCAGCCAAAAACATTCAGTACTTC.

In this sample, this clonotype turned up a few times. V gene TRBV20-1 combines with J gene TRBJ2-3, with D perhaps matching TRBD2 (6 bases). CDR1 is DFQATT and CDR2 is SNEGSKA in the germline V gene (reference sequence). The CDR3 consists of 14 residues. V was trimmed by 5 bases and J by 2 bases, leaving 14 bases between them. The CDR3 DNA sequence: TGCAGTGCTCCTATCGCGGGGCACACAGATACGCAGTATTTT. Translated: CSAPIAGHTDTQYF.

This clonotype was detected ten times or more. The chain combines TRBV12-3 or TRBV12-4 with TRBJ1-2, with D perhaps matching TRBD1 (6 bases). The ends were cut back, 6 bases at V and 6 bases at J, with 14 bases in the middle. The CDR3 spans 13 residues. The CDR3 DNA reads TGTGCCAGCAGCCTAAACAGGGAGAATGGCTACACCTTC. Translating gives CASSLNRENGYTF.